One and the same sample provided the 25 T cell receptor beta chains below, sequenced in a study of T cell repertoires in cytomegalovirus infection. TCRdb independently ran MiXCR on the reads; one entry per CDR3 protein. This table has roughly 500,000 distinct CDR3 sequences, 10% to 12% appearing once. What was sequenced was PBMCs. Receptor source: a human donor in good health (CMV status not recorded). Some clones in this sample may be carry-over from other donors' samples.

This chain uses TRBV20-1 with TRBJ1-5; 8 nucleotides line up with TRBD1. The V gene's germline CDR1 is DFQATT and CDR2 SNEGSKA (reference sequence). V lost 5 bases and J lost 4; bases outside the gene matches: 7. The CDR3 totals 14 residues. In nucleotides, the CDR3 is TGCAGTGCTGGCAGGGGGCCAATAAATCAGCCCCAGCATTTT. Its translation: CSAGRGPINQPQHF.

Many counts were recorded for this clonotype. V gene TRBV12-3 or TRBV12-4 combines with J gene TRBJ2-3; 10 nucleotides agree with TRBD2. J was trimmed by 2 bases and V by 2 bases; bases with no gene match: 10. The CDR3 covers 18 residues. CDR3 bases: TGTGCCAGCAGTTTAAGGGCCAGGACTAGCGGTCTCACAGATACGCAGTATTTT. This gives the protein CASSLRARTSGLTDTQYF.

This clonotype appeared a few times. The chain links TRBV6-6 to TRBJ1-3; D remains unclear. V shed 8 bases and J shed 6 bases, with 8 bases lying between them. Germline V CDR1 and CDR2: MNHNY, SVGAGI (reference sequence). This CDR3 contains 11 residues. CDR3 in DNA: TGTGCCAGCGCCCTAGAAAACACCATATATTTT. It translates to CASALENTIYF.

This clonotype showed up just a few times. J is TRBJ1-1 and V is TRBV7-8; D is possibly TRBD1 (6 bases). Between the trimmed V and J ends, which lost 4 bases and 3 bases, there was a span of 18 bases. This CDR3 comprises 16 residues. CDR1 is SGHVS and CDR2 is FQNEAQ in the germline V gene. CDR3 in DNA: TGTGCCAGCAGCTACCTAGGCAGACAGGTTGACACTGAAGCTTTCTTT. It yields the protein CASSYLGRQVDTEAFF.

The gene calls are TRBV5-1 and TRBJ2-7; 7 bases match TRBD2. The junction had 9 bases not matched to a gene; V was cut back by 6 bases and J by 0 bases. Germline CDR1 and CDR2: SGHRS and YFSETQ. This CDR3 comprises 15 residues. DNA for the CDR3: TGCGCCAGCAACCCGGGACTACTCAGCTCCTACGAGCAGTACTTC. Its translation: CASNPGLLSSYEQYF.

In its sample, this clonotype was seen many times. The CDR3 reads CASSPTDGYSNQPQHF. DNA for the CDR3: TGTGCCAGCAGCCCCACCGACGGTTATAGCAATCAGCCCCAGCATTTT. The chain couples TRBV7-9 to TRBJ1-5; D is undetermined. CDR3 size: 16 residues. V lost 5 bases and J lost 0, with 14 bases in between. Germline CDR1 SEHNR, CDR2 FQNEAQ (reference sequence).

This clonotype was found many times. The chain links TRBV28 to TRBJ2-7; 9 bases align to TRBD1. CDR3 length: 18 amino acids. V lost 1 base to trimming and J lost 3 bases; unmatched junction nucleotides: 13. The germline CDR1 and CDR2 sequences are MDHEN and SYDVKM. The CDR3 DNA sequence: TGTGCCAGCAGTTTATCCGATTACCGACAGGGGGATGGCTACGAGCAGTACTTC. The encoded protein is CASSLSDYRQGDGYEQYF.

The chain carries TRBV4-2 and TRBJ2-4, with D uncertain. This CDR3 has 16 residues. Per germline, CDR1 LGHNA and CDR2 YNFKEQ. The V end was cut by 0 bases, the J end by 0 bases, with 9 bases between. The CDR3 region is CASSQERTLAKNIQYF. The CDR3 nucleotides are TGTGCCAGCAGCCAAGAGCGAACTCTAGCCAAAAACATTCAGTACTTC.

This clonotype was picked up many times. Its ends do not fully match the called genes, so a read error is possible. V usage is TRBV12-3 or TRBV12-4 and J usage is TRBJ2-7, with 7 nucleotides matching TRBD2. The CDR3 consists of 13 residues. CDR3 protein: CASSLGEGRTADF. The CDR3, as DNA: TGTGCCAGCTCCCTTGGGGAGGGGCGAACCGCGGACTTC.

This chain connects TRBV12-3 or TRBV12-4 to TRBJ1-5; 10 nucleotides agree with TRBD1. The V gene end was trimmed by 7 bases and the J gene end by 6 bases; junction bases not matched to a gene: 3. CDR3 length: 13 residues. CDR3 nucleotide sequence: TGTGCCAGCACCCGGACAGGGGGTCAGCCCCAGCATTTT. Amino acids: CASTRTGGQPQHF.

This clonotype has ten or more counts. This rearrangement joins TRBV9 to TRBJ2-7, with 14 bases matching TRBD2. V was pared by 6 bases and J by 3 bases, with 23 bases of the junction left unmatched. Germline CDR1 is SGDLS and CDR2 is YYNGEE. The CDR3 is 21 residues long. The CDR3 loop is CASILRLDEGLAGAVVYEQYF. In nucleotides, the CDR3 is TGTGCCAGCATATTGAGGCTAGATGAGGGACTAGCGGGAGCAGTCGTCTACGAGCAGTACTTC.

This clonotype has a count of ten or more. The J gene is TRBJ2-7, the V gene TRBV5-4, with 10 bases identical to TRBD1. CDR1 SGHNT and CDR2 YYREEE come from the germline V gene (reference sequence). CDR3 length equals 14 residues. With 2 bases clipped from V and 4 bases from J, the junction kept 3 bases outside the gene matches. The CDR3 bases are TGTGCCAGCAGCTTCGACAGGGGGCAGTACGAGCAGTACTTC. Amino acid sequence: CASSFDRGQYEQYF.

This clonotype occurred a few times. V gene TRBV2 combines with J gene TRBJ1-2; TRBD1 aligns across 7 bases. J was trimmed by 3 bases and V by 10 bases; bases with no gene match: 8. The germline V gene encodes CDR1 SNHLY and CDR2 FYNNEI. The CDR3 spans 13 residues. The CDR3 reads CATRTGTDYGYTF. CDR3 DNA: TGTGCCACCCGCACCGGGACAGACTATGGCTACACCTTC.

This clonotype was seen repeatedly, ten times or more. V usage is TRBV25-1 and J usage is TRBJ1-4; D gene ambiguous. This CDR3 has 11 amino acids. Trimming shortened V by 6 bases and J by 8 bases, and 7 bases separated the two germline ends. Germline V gene data show CDR1 as MGHDK and CDR2 as SYGVNS. CDR3 amino acids: CASSIYEKLFF. CDR3 bases: TGTGCCAGCAGCATATACGAAAAACTGTTTTTT.

There are many counts of this clonotype. The chain is built from TRBV5-1 and TRBJ2-1; 8 nucleotides line up with TRBD1. CDR1 SGHRS and CDR2 YFSETQ come from the germline V gene. CDR3 size: 16 residues. The V gene end was trimmed by 1 base and the J gene end by 7 bases; junction bases not matched to a gene: 10. The CDR3 DNA follows: TGCGCCAGCAGCTTGTACAGGGGGGCGGTGGTAAATGAGCAGTTCTTC. This gives the protein CASSLYRGAVVNEQFF.

This clonotype has just a few counts. The chain links TRBV5-1 to TRBJ2-3; the D gene is possibly TRBD2 (5 bases). This CDR3 is 14 amino acids long. V was trimmed by 1 base and J by 4 bases, leaving 10 bases between them. Per germline, CDR1 SGHRS and CDR2 YFSETQ. In DNA form, the CDR3 reads TGCGCCAGCAGCTTGAACAAGGGAGCAGATACGCAGTATTTT. Its protein is CASSLNKGADTQYF. Supplemented by reference TRBV5-1 and TRBJ2-3, the full variable domain reads KAGVTQTPRYLIKTRGQQVTLSCSPISGHRSVSWYQQTPGQGLQFLFEYFSETQRNKGNFPGRFSGRQFSNSRSEMNVSTLELGDSALYLCASSLNKGADTQYFGPGTRLTVL.

V is TRBV29-1 and J is TRBJ2-7; 11 nucleotides agree with TRBD2. V gave up 6 bases and J gave up 6 bases; unmatched junction bases: 7. Germline CDR1 reads SQVTM; CDR2 reads ANQGSEA. CDR3 length: 13 residues. The CDR3 spells CSVMTGTSGEQYF. DNA for the CDR3: TGCAGCGTAATGACCGGGACTAGCGGCGAGCAGTACTTC.

This clonotype was observed at least ten times. The rearrangement joins TRBV5-5 to TRBJ2-3, with TRBD2 matching over 7 bases. This CDR3 comprises 15 residues. V was clipped by 6 bases and J by 7 bases; unmatched bases: 14. Per germline, CDR1 SGHKS and CDR2 YYEKEE (reference sequence). For the CDR3, the DNA is TGTGCCAGCACTCCGAGGATGGGAGGGGTTTATACGCAGTATTTT. Translated, it gives CASTPRMGGVYTQYF. The full variable domain, completed using reference TRBV5-5 and TRBJ2-3, is DAGVTQSPTHLIKTRGQQVTLRCSPISGHKSVSWYQQVLGQGPQFIFQYYEKEERGRGNFPDRFSARQFPNYSSELNVNALLLGDSALYLCASTPRMGGVYTQYFGPGTRLTVL.

This clonotype appeared a few times. CDR3 coding DNA: TGCAGTGCTCCTGGACTACCTAGCACAGATACGCAGTATTTT. It is translated as CSAPGLPSTDTQYF. The rearrangement links TRBV20-1 to TRBJ2-3; TRBD2 might be the D (6 bases). Germline V gives CDR1 DFQATT, CDR2 SNEGSKA (reference sequence). The CDR3 is made up of 14 amino acids. Trimming removed 5 bases from V and 0 bases from J, with 12 bases in between.

Ten or more counts support this clonotype. The genes are TRBV28 and TRBJ2-3, with TRBD1 matching over 12 bases. The CDR3 has 16 amino acids. With V trimmed by 3 bases and J by 4 bases, 5 bases remained unmatched. Germline V gives CDR1 MDHEN, CDR2 SYDVKM. This CDR3 reads CASSLAGTGGADTQYF. CDR3 DNA: TGTGCCAGCAGTTTGGCCGGGACAGGGGGCGCAGATACGCAGTATTTT.

This clonotype has a count of ten or more. This sequence joins TRBV12-3 or TRBV12-4 and TRBJ1-1; D is unresolved. This CDR3 is built from 13 residues. V was cut by 5 bases and J by 7 bases, with 14 bases left in between. The DNA for the CDR3 is TGTGCCAGCAGTCCCACCGACGGGTATGAAGCTTTCTTT. This gives the protein CASSPTDGYEAFF.

V is TRBV30 and J is TRBJ2-3; a weak D match, TRBD1 (5 bases). The ends were cut back, 2 bases at V and 2 bases at J, with 20 bases in the middle. Germline V CDR1 and CDR2: GTSNPN, SVGIG (reference sequence). This CDR3 comprises 17 residues. The CDR3 sequence: CAWSSLHRRSYTDTQYF. CDR3 nucleotides: TGTGCCTGGAGTTCCCTCCACAGGAGAAGCTACACAGATACGCAGTATTTT.

Many counts were recorded for this clonotype. The chain links TRBV20-1 to TRBJ1-2; tentative D call: TRBD1 (5 bases). V lost 3 bases and J 2 bases, leaving 16 bases between the germline ends. Germline V lookup: CDR1 DFQATT, CDR2 SNEGSKA (reference sequence). The CDR3 runs 15 residues. Written as DNA, the CDR3 is TGCAGTGCTAGGGGAAGGGCAGGGCAAAACTATGGCTACACCTTC. Amino acid sequence: CSARGRAGQNYGYTF.

The genes are TRBV19 and TRBJ2-1; TRBD2 aligns across 11 bases. The germline V gene has CDR1 LNHDA and CDR2 SQIVND (reference sequence). The V segment lost 5 bases and the J segment 8 bases; nucleotides outside the gene matches: 11. The CDR3 extends over 16 amino acids. CDR3 DNA: TGTGCCAGTAGTTCTGGACTAGCGGGCGTGAGTTATGAGCAGTTCTTC. Protein product: CASSSGLAGVSYEQFF.

This clonotype was seen ten or more times. The chain is built from TRBV7-6 and TRBJ1-1, with 9 bases fitting TRBD1. From germline, CDR1 is SGHVS and CDR2 FNYEAQ. This CDR3 is 15 amino acids long. The trim removed 5 bases at V and 1 base at J, leaving 5 bases unmatched. The CDR3 nucleotides are TGTGCCAGCAGCCGGCGGACAGGGGAGAACACTGAAGCTTTCTTT. As protein: CASSRRTGENTEAFF.